This T cell receptor beta chain emerged from a study of blood T cell repertoires in COVID-19. Turning to the study itself: Some COVID-19 samples were acute and others convalescent; all came from the United States, Italy and Spain. Sources were T cells, B-cell-depleted T cells, or PBMCs; the material itself was cDNA or gDNA.

Original processing notes: The assay estimated nucleated cells by amplifying reference gene primers. Repertoires were generated with immunoSEQ multiplex PCR, while TCRdb's copy carries only in-frame clones and drops some. The V and J calls and clone size were taken over from that table, and D and trimming were inferred from the DNA. The sample has around 150,000 clones, over 75% seen once. Germline CDR1 reads WSHSY; CDR2 reads SAAADI. With 0 bases removed from V and 6 bases from J, the gap between germline ends came to 9 bases. The length of the CDR3 is 14 residues. Source material: peripheral blood. This TCR came from a human donor in a cohort sampled during active COVID-19. J is TRBJ1-5 and V is TRBV10-2, with D possibly being TRBD1 (6 bases). CDR3 sequence (DNA): TGCGCCAGCAGTGAGTCGGACAGAGCTCAGCCCCAGCATTTT. It translates to CASSESDRAQPQHF.